The sequence of this T cell receptor (beta chain) was determined in a study of STAT3 mutations in large granular lymphocyte leukemia. Study summary: Canonical activating STAT3 mutations were detected in roughly half of the longitudinally sequenced T-LGLL patients. Around two fifths of treated T-LGLL patients showed hematologic response to immunosuppression. Points from the study as a whole: Samples missed the first appearance of the clone. Every T-LGLL patient had at least one immunodominant TCRbeta clonotype. Some patients had dominant TCR clones larger than their STAT3 mutant burden.

Germline CDR1 and CDR2: SGHRS and YFSETQ. This CDR3 spans 11 amino acids. V lost 7 bases and J 7 bases, leaving 9 bases between the germline ends. To note about this clone: What it binds is not known.

Assay: immunoSEQ multiplex PCR; the TCRdb copy retains only in-frame clones and omits some. The repertoire includes some 15,000 clones, approximately 84% of them detected once, and roughly half sits in the top ten. The TCR was taken from a man between 60 and 70 years old with T-cell large granular lymphocyte leukemia. Some clones in this sample may be carry-over from other donors' samples. The material sequenced was peripheral blood mononuclear cells. V gene TRBV5-1 combines with J gene TRBJ2-1; D is ambiguous. The CDR3 spells CASRQQNEQFF. The DNA of the CDR3 is TGCGCCAGCCGCCAACAGAATGAGCAGTTCTTC.